A selection of T cell receptor beta chains follows, all from one sample in a study of OX40 agonist ivuxolimab in advanced cancers. This table comes from immunoSEQ multiplex PCR, and its TCRdb copy is limited to in-frame clones, with some not included. Of approximately 80,000 clones in the sample, more than 80% were seen once. The sample consisted of CD4+ or CD8+ T cells sorted from blood, taken in a trial of the OX40 agonist ivuxolimab. All receptors derive from an adult with an advanced solid tumor such as melanoma, head and neck, liver or kidney cancer. The CDR3 runs from the conserved cysteine through the conserved F or W. D genes are given only for firm matches. Clone size is given for some rows only: seen once, a few or many times, or a class if the clone is expanded.

D gene	CDR3 length	J gene	V gene	clone size	CDR3 DNA	CDR3 protein
TRBD2	16	TRBJ2-1	TRBV19	.	TGTGCCAGTAGTATAGTTCCAGGGAGGGGAACCAATGAGCAGTTCTTC	CASSIVPGRGTNEQFF
.	12	TRBJ2-3	TRBV13	.	TGTGCCAGCAGCCCCAGCGACAGAACGCAGTATTTT	CASSPSDRTQYF
.	15	TRBJ1-1	TRBV7-9	.	TGTGCCAGCAGTCGTAACCCCTCAGCGAACACTGAAGCTTTCTTT	CASSRNPSANTEAFF
.	12	TRBJ2-3	TRBV30	.	TGTGCCTGGTTCGACTTGTCCGTTACGCAGTATTTT	CAWFDLSVTQYF
.	15	TRBJ1-4	TRBV29-1	.	TGCAGCGTTTCACTCCAGGCGGCAACTAATGAAAAACTGTTTTTT	CSVSLQAATNEKLFF
.	16	TRBJ2-1	TRBV2	.	TGTGCCAGCAGTTCAGGCCCCGGGACTTTCTACAATGAGCAGTTCTTC	CASSSGPGTFYNEQFF
.	15	TRBJ2-2	TRBV9	.	TGTGCCAGCAGTCCCGGGCCGAGGAACACCGGGGAGCTGTTTTTT	CASSPGPRNTGELFF
.	13	TRBJ1-5	TRBV30	.	TGTGCCTGGAGTAGCCAGAGCAATCAGCCCCAGCATTTT	CAWSSQSNQPQHF
TRBD2	16	TRBJ2-1	TRBV15	.	TGTGCCACCAGCAGAGACTGGACTAGCGGGAGCAATGGGCAGTTCTTC	CATSRDWTSGSNGQFF
.	17	TRBJ1-3	TRBV2	.	TGTGCCAGCCGCCGTGCCTTGGTAGGGAGGAGTGGAAACACCATATATTTT	CASRRALVGRSGNTIYF
TRBD1	15	TRBJ2-2	TRBV10-3	.	TGTGCCATCAGTGAGCTGGGACAGGTGAACGGGGAGCTGTTTTTT	CAISELGQVNGELFF
.	13	TRBJ2-3	TRBV15	once	TGTGCCACCGCATCCACCGTTCCAGATACGCAGTATTTT	CATASTVPDTQYF
.	14	TRBJ1-5	TRBV6-6	.	TGTGCCAGCAGTTCACTCGACCATGATCAGCCCCAGCATTTT	CASSSLDHDQPQHF
.	12	TRBJ2-5	TRBV7-2	few	TGTGCCAGCAGCTTAGCGTGGGAGACCCAGTACTTC	CASSLAWETQYF
.	14	TRBJ1-6	TRBV10-2	.	TGCGCCAGCAGTGAGGGGGAGTATAATTCACCCCTCCACTTT	CASSEGEYNSPLHF
TRBD2	18	TRBJ2-6	TRBV11-2	.	TGTGCCAGCAGCTTAGTCAAAGGTAGCGGGAAAGGGGCCAACGTCCTGACTTTC	CASSLVKGSGKGANVLTF
.	14	TRBJ2-7	TRBV28	.	TGTGCCAGCAGTTCGCCTTCCGATCTATACGAGCAGTACTTC	CASSSPSDLYEQYF
.	13	TRBJ1-5	TRBV5-6	.	TGTGCCAGCAGCTTGGGGGGGGACCAGCCCCAGCATTTT	CASSLGGDQPQHF
.	11	TRBJ2-1	TRBV2	.	TGTGCCAGCAGTGAATACAATGAGCAGTTCTTC	CASSEYNEQFF
.	14	TRBJ2-5	TRBV19	.	TGTGCCAGTACCGAGCCGCGGGAGACAGGGACCCAGTACTTC	CASTEPRETGTQYF
TRBD1	14	TRBJ2-7	TRBV6-5	.	TGTGCCAGCAGCATCGGGACAGGGGACTACGAGCAGTACTTC	CASSIGTGDYEQYF
.	15	TRBJ2-1	TRBV2	.	TGTGCCAGCAGTGCCGCGACTAGAAGTATAAATGAGCAGTTCTTC	CASSAATRSINEQFF
.	12	TRBJ2-3	TRBV7-2	.	TGTGCCAGCAGCTTACCCACAGATACGCAGTATTTT	CASSLPTDTQYF
.	13	TRBJ1-2	TRBV6-5	.	TGTGCCAGCAGTTACGACAGAAGATATGGCTACACCTTC	CASSYDRRYGYTF
.	15	TRBJ1-4	TRBV6-5	.	TGTGCCAGCAGTTACTCGTCGGTAGCTAATGAAAAACTGTTTTTT	CASSYSSVANEKLFF
TRBD2	14	TRBJ2-1	TRBV28	.	TGTGCCAGCAGAATAGCGGGGGGGCCGGGTGAGCAGTTCTTC	CASRIAGGPGEQFF
.	14	TRBJ2-3	TRBV11-2	.	TGTGCCAGCAGCTTCTGGGCAAGCACAGATACGCAGTATTTT	CASSFWASTDTQYF
.	11	TRBJ1-2	TRBV6-5	.	TGTGCCAGCAAAACCGGGTATGGCTACACCTTC	CASKTGYGYTF
.	19	TRBJ1-1	TRBV4-2	.	TGTGCCAGCAGCCAAGGCGCCGTGTACGGGGGGTTGTCGAACACTGAAGCTTTCTTT	CASSQGAVYGGLSNTEAFF
.	16	TRBJ2-7	TRBV29-1	.	TGCAGCGTTGAAGGGAAAGTGCAGGGGTCAGGACACGAGCAGTACTTC	CSVEGKVQGSGHEQYF
.	11	TRBJ1-2	TRBV29-1	once	TGCAGCGCTGTGGTGGGTAATGGCTACACCTTC	CSAVVGNGYTF
.	14	TRBJ1-3	TRBV9	.	TGTGCCAGCCGAGGTGGGGGCCTTGGAAACACCATATATTTT	CASRGGGLGNTIYF
.	14	TRBJ1-3	TRBV7-3	.	TGTGCCAGCAGCCGCAGGTATTCAGGAAACACCATATATTTT	CASSRRYSGNTIYF
.	13	TRBJ1-5	TRBV6-5	.	TGTGCCAGCAGTTACTCGTTTTATCAGCCCCAGCATTTT	CASSYSFYQPQHF
.	13	TRBJ1-6	TRBV11-3	.	TGTGCCAGCAGCTTTTGGCTTAATTCACCCCTCCACTTT	CASSFWLNSPLHF
TRBD2	14	TRBJ2-1	TRBV9	.	TGTGCCAGCAGCGCCGGGACTAGCTACAATGAGCAGTTCTTC	CASSAGTSYNEQFF
.	12	TRBJ2-4	TRBV30	.	TGTGCCTGGAGTTACAGTCATGTCATTCAGTACTTC	CAWSYSHVIQYF
.	15	TRBJ2-5	TRBV25-1	.	TGTGCCAGCAGTGAATGGGAGGAGGGCCAAGAGACCCAGTACTTC	CASSEWEEGQETQYF
.	16	TRBJ2-1	TRBV30	.	TGTGCCTGGAGTGTACAGGCGGGAAGGCCAGGTAATGAGCAGTTCTTC	CAWSVQAGRPGNEQFF
.	13	TRBJ1-2	TRBV13	.	TGTGCCAGCAGCTCCTACGACTACTATGGCTACACCTTC	CASSSYDYYGYTF
TRBD1	14	TRBJ1-1	TRBV6-5	.	TGTGCCAGCAGTTCGATGACAGGGGGCACTGAAGCTTTCTTT	CASSSMTGGTEAFF
TRBD1	15	TRBJ1-6	TRBV7-2	.	TGTGCCAGCAGCTTTGGGACAGGGGGAAATTCACCCCTCCACTTT	CASSFGTGGNSPLHF
.	15	TRBJ1-2	TRBV19	once	TGTGCCAGTAGTGATGCTCTGGAACTAGGCTATGGCTACACCTTC	CASSDALELGYGYTF
.	12	TRBJ1-1	TRBV11-2	.	TGTGCCAGCAGCTTAGGCCACACTGAAGCTTTCTTT	CASSLGHTEAFF
.	13	TRBJ1-1	TRBV7-2	.	TGTGCCAGCAGCTTAGGGGCCCGCACTGAAGCTTTCTTT	CASSLGARTEAFF
.	13	TRBJ2-5	TRBV30	.	TGTGCCTGGAGTTTAGACTACCAAGAGACCCAGTACTTC	CAWSLDYQETQYF
TRBD2	17	TRBJ2-3	TRBV4-3	.	TGCGCCAGCAGCCAAGTCGGGGCGGGAGGGCCCACAGATACGCAGTATTTT	CASSQVGAGGPTDTQYF
.	12	TRBJ2-3	TRBV6-1	few	TGTGCCAGCAGTAAGGACACAGATACGCAGTATTTT	CASSKDTDTQYF
.	11	TRBJ1-2	TRBV30	.	TGTGCCTGGAGTGTCTCGGGGGGCTACACCTTC	CAWSVSGGYTF
.	14	TRBJ2-7	TRBV28	.	TGTGCCAGCAGCTATGCCGGGACAACCTACGAGCAGTACTTC	CASSYAGTTYEQYF
.	15	TRBJ1-2	TRBV6-5	.	TGTGCCAGCAGTTACTCGGGCGGCGTTTCGTATGGCTACACCTTC	CASSYSGGVSYGYTF
.	15	TRBJ2-1	TRBV6-5	.	TGTGCCAGCAGTTACTCGGGCGGAAGCCACAATGAGCAGTTCTTC	CASSYSGGSHNEQFF
.	16	TRBJ1-6	TRBV6-5	few	TGTGCCAGCAGTTACGACTCTAGCTCCTATAATTCACCCCTCCACTTT	CASSYDSSSYNSPLHF